What follows are 21 T cell receptor beta chains derived from one specimen sequenced in a study of blood T cell repertoires in COVID-19. The table came from immunoSEQ multiplex PCR; TCRdb's copy has only in-frame clones and leaves some out. Among nearly 350,000 clones listed, around 83% were seen once. The specimen was peripheral blood. The receptors were gathered from a man aged 25-45 years with active or convalescent COVID-19.

The rearrangement joins TRBV5-6 to TRBJ1-6; 8 nucleotides line up with TRBD1. The CDR3 length is 14 residues. J was trimmed by 9 bases and V by 3 bases; bases with no gene match: 5. Germline values: CDR1 SGHDT, CDR2 YYEEEE. The CDR3: CASSSKDRASPLHF. CDR3 nucleotides: TGTGCCAGCAGCTCCAAGGACAGGGCTTCACCCCTCCACTTT.

J is TRBJ2-3 and V is TRBV5-1; 10 bases agree with TRBD2. Unmatched junction bases numbered 9, after V lost 6 bases and J lost 2 bases. The CDR3 is 16 residues long. CDR1 and CDR2 from the germline V gene are SGHRS and YFSETQ. The CDR3 nucleotides are TGCGCCAGCAACTCAGCGGGGGGGAACCTCACAGATACGCAGTATTTT. It is translated as CASNSAGGNLTDTQYF.

This chain joins TRBV10-3 and TRBJ2-7; no firm D call. Germline CDR1 is ENHRY and CDR2 is SYGVKD. V was cut by 2 bases and J by 3 bases, with 29 bases left in between. The CDR3 covers 20 residues. This CDR3 reads CAISETMNLNTDNPGYEQYF. CDR3 in DNA: TGTGCCATCAGTGAGACCATGAACCTGAATACAGACAATCCAGGCTACGAGCAGTACTTC.

The rearrangement joins TRBV7-8 to TRBJ1-3; no clear D gene. Germline loops: CDR1 SGHVS, CDR2 FQNEAQ. The CDR3 has 13 residues. V lost 5 bases and J 0 bases, leaving 5 bases between the germline ends. DNA of the CDR3: TGTGCCAGCAGCCCGGGCTCTGGAAACACCATATATTTT. Amino acid sequence: CASSPGSGNTIYF. Looking up the rest from reference TRBV7-8 and TRBJ1-3 gives the full variable domain: GAGVSQSPRYKVAKRGQDVALRCDPISGHVSLFWYQQALGQGPEFLTYFQNEAQLDKSGLPSDRFFAERPEGSVSTLKIQRTQQEDSAVYLCASSPGSGNTIYFGEGSWLTVV.

The J gene is TRBJ2-7, the V gene TRBV19, with 12 bases identical to TRBD2. Germline lookup yields CDR1 LNHDA and CDR2 SQIVND (reference sequence). V shed 9 bases, J shed 5 bases, and the junction held 8 bases outside the gene matches. This CDR3 has 14 amino acids. CDR3 in amino acids: CASQLAGGPNEQYF. DNA for the CDR3: TGTGCCAGCCAGCTAGCGGGAGGGCCTAACGAGCAGTACTTC.

In this sample, this clone turned up once. V and J are TRBV5-1 and TRBJ1-2; D gene unclear. V lost 4 bases and J 4 bases, leaving 14 bases between the germline ends. The CDR3 extends over 14 amino acids. Germline V gene sequence: CDR1 SGHRS, CDR2 YFSETQ. This CDR3 reads CASSPSGGSYGYTF. In DNA form, the CDR3 reads TGCGCCAGCAGCCCCTCCGGCGGATCCTATGGCTACACCTTC. Combining the CDR3 with reference TRBV5-1 and TRBJ1-2 gives the whole variable domain KAGVTQTPRYLIKTRGQQVTLSCSPISGHRSVSWYQQTPGQGLQFLFEYFSETQRNKGNFPGRFSGRQFSNSRSEMNVSTLELGDSALYLCASSPSGGSYGYTFGSGTRLTVV.

The V call is TRBV24-1, the J call TRBJ1-5, with D possibly TRBD1 on 6 matching bases. The CDR3 has 16 amino acids. CDR1 and CDR2 from the germline V gene are KGHDR and SFDVKD. V was shortened by 3 bases and J by 2 bases, with 13 bases between the two germline ends. The chain's CDR3 is CATSDIGGRGNQPQHF. In DNA form, the CDR3 reads TGTGCCACCAGTGATATAGGGGGTCGTGGCAATCAGCCCCAGCATTTT.

This clone appeared a few times. The rearrangement uses TRBV20-1 and TRBJ2-3, with no clear D. The germline CDR1 and CDR2 sequences are DFQATT and SNEGSKA (reference sequence). The V end lost 7 bases, the J end lost 5 bases, and 7 bases lay between the germline ends. The CDR3 extends over 10 amino acids. The CDR3 reads CSVSQDTQYF. In nucleotides, the CDR3 is TGCAGTGTTTCCCAAGATACGCAGTATTTT.

This clone was observed once. The CDR3 region is CATQQGTAGQETQYF. DNA of the CDR3: TGTGCCACCCAACAGGGGACGGCTGGCCAAGAGACCCAGTACTTC. The chain carries TRBV24-1 and TRBJ2-5; 7 bases are a match to TRBD1. The germline V gene encodes CDR1 KGHDR and CDR2 SFDVKD. The CDR3 is made up of 15 amino acids. V gave up 9 bases and J gave up 1 base; unmatched junction bases: 10.

The CDR3: CASSLGPTNEKLFF. As DNA, the CDR3 is TGTGCCAGCAGTCTGGGGCCAACTAATGAAAAACTGTTTTTT. The chain has TRBV11-3 and TRBJ1-4; a possible D gene is TRBD1 (5 bases). The CDR3 sequence is 14 residues long. V lost 6 bases, J lost 0 bases, and 8 bases lay in between. Germline CDR1 is SGHNT and CDR2 is YENEEA.

CDR3 in amino acids: CASSVSYYGYTF. The CDR3 region has the DNA TGTGCCAGCAGCGTATCTTACTATGGCTACACCTTC. This sequence joins TRBV7-9 and TRBJ1-2; D is unresolved. The length of the CDR3 is 12 residues. With 5 bases removed from V and 3 bases from J, the gap between germline ends came to 7 bases. Germline V gene lookup returns CDR1 SEHNR and CDR2 FQNEAQ (reference sequence).

The V and J genes are TRBV4-2 and TRBJ2-1, with TRBD2 matching over 9 bases. After removal of 1 base from V and 7 bases from J, the junction contained 2 bases not matched to a gene. The V gene's germline CDR1 is LGHNA and CDR2 YNFKEQ. The CDR3 covers 14 residues. For the CDR3, the DNA is TGTGCCAGCAGCCAAGGTCTAGCGGGGAATGAGCAGTTCTTC. This codes for CASSQGLAGNEQFF.

The CDR3 reads CASTSRSAGANEQYF. The CDR3 DNA reads as TGTGCCAGCACGTCGAGGTCGGCAGGGGCTAACGAGCAGTACTTC. The V gene is TRBV27, the J gene TRBJ2-7, with TRBD1 as a possible D gene (6 bases). The CDR3 runs 15 residues. The V gene's germline CDR1 is MNHEY and CDR2 SMNVEV (reference sequence). V was trimmed by 7 bases and J by 5 bases, leaving 21 bases between them.

The chain recombines TRBV30 with TRBJ1-2; the match to TRBD1 covers 8 bases. Germline CDR1 and CDR2: GTSNPN and SVGIG (reference sequence). The ends lost 2 bases at V and 7 bases at J; junction bases unmatched: 6. CDR3 length equals 13 residues. CDR3 DNA sequence: TGTGCCTGGAGTCGACAGGGGCCGGTTGGCTACACCTTC. This codes for CAWSRQGPVGYTF.

The V gene is TRBV4-1, the J gene TRBJ2-5, with D maybe TRBD1 (7 bases). The CDR3 is made up of 13 amino acids. Trimming removed 4 bases from V and 7 bases from J, with 13 bases in between. Germline V gene lookup returns CDR1 MGHRA and CDR2 YSYEKL. This CDR3 is CASSRTGEVTQYF. The CDR3, as DNA: TGCGCCAGCAGCCGAACAGGGGAGGTGACCCAGTACTTC.

V gene TRBV28 combines with J gene TRBJ2-5; D not resolved. Germline loops: CDR1 MDHEN, CDR2 SYDVKM. This CDR3 has 15 amino acids. Trimming left V 3 bases short and J 2 bases short, with 13 bases between. The CDR3 is CASSFPPGGQETQYF. CDR3 in DNA: TGTGCCAGCAGTTTCCCCCCCGGCGGTCAAGAGACCCAGTACTTC.

The V gene is TRBV7-8, the J gene TRBJ2-5; 8 positions agree with TRBD1. V lost 2 bases and J lost 5; bases outside the gene matches: 1. Germline CDR1 and CDR2: SGHVS and FQNEAQ. CDR3 size: 13 residues. The CDR3 loop reads CASSLRDRETQYF. The CDR3 coding sequence is TGTGCCAGCAGCTTACGGGACAGGGAGACCCAGTACTTC.

The V call is TRBV11-3, the J call TRBJ2-7; 7 positions match TRBD2. Germline lookup yields CDR1 SGHNT and CDR2 YENEEA. The CDR3 runs 14 residues. The ends lost 9 bases at V and 4 bases at J; junction bases unmatched: 12. This CDR3 reads CASSPGPGGYEQYF. The CDR3 DNA reads as TGTGCCAGTAGCCCAGGCCCCGGGGGGTACGAGCAGTACTTC.

V usage is TRBV30 and J usage is TRBJ1-2; TRBD1 matches 7 bases. Germline lookup yields CDR1 GTSNPN and CDR2 SVGIG (reference sequence). The CDR3 loop spans 15 amino acids. V lost 0 bases, J lost 5 bases, and 9 bases stayed unmatched. The CDR3 DNA is TGTGCCTGGAGTGTTCCAGGGGGGAACTCTTATGGCTACACCTTC. Protein product: CAWSVPGGNSYGYTF.

The rearrangement links TRBV24-1 to TRBJ2-1; possible D gene TRBD1, 6 bases. V shed 5 bases and J shed 8 bases, with 21 bases lying between them. This CDR3 contains 16 residues. The germline CDR1 and CDR2 sequences are KGHDR and SFDVKD. CDR3 coding DNA: TGTGCCACCAGTGGGTTACAGGGCGGCATCGTGGATGAGCAGTTCTTC. Amino acids: CATSGLQGGIVDEQFF.

This clone was picked up one time. This chain links TRBV5-1 with TRBJ2-1; TRBD2 might be the D (6 bases). Germline CDR1 SGHRS, CDR2 YFSETQ. The ends were cut back, 7 bases at V and 5 bases at J, with 16 bases in the middle. The CDR3 runs 14 residues. Here the CDR3 DNA reads TGCGCCAGCGCAGCGGGTGGGCGGGACAATGAGCAGTTCTTC. Translation: CASAAGGRDNEQFF. Using reference TRBV5-1 and TRBJ2-1 for the parts outside the CDR3, the full variable domain is KAGVTQTPRYLIKTRGQQVTLSCSPISGHRSVSWYQQTPGQGLQFLFEYFSETQRNKGNFPGRFSGRQFSNSRSEMNVSTLELGDSALYLCASAAGGRDNEQFFGPGTRLTVL.